Listed here are 17 T cell receptor beta chains from one sample, sequenced in a study of cytomegalovirus exposure and HLA in healthy donors. This PCR relied on a set of 60 Vbeta primers and 13 Jbeta primers. The assay was immunoSEQ multiplex PCR, and TCRdb's table has in-frame clones only and misses some. The sample carries under 90,000 clones, about two thirds recorded once. Sequenced material: PBMCs. The receptors stem from a woman aged 45 to 65 in good health and CMV-seropositive.

The J gene is TRBJ1-5, the V gene TRBV2; a weak D match, TRBD1 (6 bases). Germline V gives CDR1 SNHLY, CDR2 FYNNEI. The CDR3 spans 14 residues. Trimming stripped 6 bases from V and 0 bases from J, with 9 bases between. The CDR3 is CASRQTGSNQPQHF. CDR3 DNA: TGTGCCAGCAGACAGACAGGTAGCAATCAGCCCCAGCATTTT.

V is TRBV9 and J is TRBJ1-4, with 8 bases identical to TRBD1. The ends lost 0 bases at V and 8 bases at J; junction bases unmatched: 9. Germline CDR1 SGDLS, CDR2 YYNGEE. CDR3 length: 16 amino acids. For the CDR3, the DNA is TGTGCCAGCAGCGTAGCGGCAGGGGGCGAGGGGGAAAAACTGTTTTTT. This codes for CASSVAAGGEGEKLFF.

The rearrangement uses TRBV19 and TRBJ1-1; D perhaps matches TRBD1 (6 bases). The CDR3 extends over 16 amino acids. Trimming removed 5 bases from V and 1 base from J, with 17 bases in between. Germline V gene data show CDR1 as LNHDA and CDR2 as SQIVND (reference sequence). CDR3 in DNA: TGTGCCAGTAGTTCCCGACCTACAGGGCGGAACACTGAAGCTTTCTTT. Translation: CASSSRPTGRNTEAFF.

J is TRBJ2-1 and V is TRBV6-6; a weak D match, TRBD2 (5 bases). CDR1 is MNHNY, CDR2 SVGAGI, per germline (reference sequence). V dropped 4 bases and J dropped 9 bases, with 19 bases sitting between them. This CDR3 region has 15 residues. The CDR3 DNA sequence: TGTGCCAGCAGTTCCGGATCCATCCTCGAGGGTGAGCAGTTCTTC. It specifies CASSSGSILEGEQFF.

The rearrangement joins TRBV10-1 to TRBJ2-2; no clear D gene. Trimming took off 6 bases at V and 3 bases at J, with 11 bases between the two ends. The CDR3 loop spans 14 amino acids. Looked up from germline, CDR1 is WNHNN and CDR2 is SYGVQD (reference sequence). In nucleotides, the CDR3 is TGCGCCAGCAGGCGAGGAAGAGACACCGGGGAGCTGTTTTTT. The encoded protein is CASRRGRDTGELFF.

The chain employs TRBV28 and TRBJ1-4; 8 bases agree with TRBD1. CDR1 MDHEN and CDR2 SYDVKM come from the germline V gene. The junction had 4 bases not matched to a gene; V was cut back by 3 bases and J by 1 base. The length of the CDR3 is 16 residues. In DNA form, the CDR3 reads TGTGCCAGCAGTTTGTCAGGGGGCCTAACTAATGAAAAACTGTTTTTT. This sequence encodes CASSLSGGLTNEKLFF.

This sequence joins TRBV4-3 and TRBJ2-5, with 10 bases that match TRBD1. Germline CDR1 and CDR2: LGHNA and YSLEER. With 4 bases clipped from V and 3 bases from J, the junction kept 2 bases outside the gene matches. The CDR3 runs to 14 residues. The chain's CDR3 is CASSLGTGEETQYF. The CDR3 nucleotides are TGCGCCAGCAGCCTTGGGACAGGGGAAGAGACCCAGTACTTC.

About this clone: The identical CDR3 is also encoded by other nucleotide sequences in the sample. The chain carries TRBV5-1 and TRBJ2-3; no clear D gene. Germline CDR1 is SGHRS and CDR2 is YFSETQ. The V end was cut by 4 bases, the J end by 2 bases, with 5 bases between. This CDR3 comprises 12 residues. The CDR3 DNA is TGCGCCAGCAGCCTAACCACAGATACGCAGTATTTT. Protein product: CASSLTTDTQYF.

The chain has TRBV27 and TRBJ1-6; D ambiguous. The CDR3 loop spans 12 amino acids. From germline, CDR1 is MNHEY and CDR2 SMNVEV (reference sequence). Trimming stripped 3 bases from V and 9 bases from J, with 6 bases between. DNA for the CDR3: TGTGCCAGCAGTTTCGGGTTTTCACCCCTCCACTTT. This sequence encodes CASSFGFSPLHF.

This clone was detected only once. The sample holds other DNA sequences that translate to the same CDR3. V and J are TRBV6-4 and TRBJ2-3; the D gene is possibly TRBD2 (6 bases). The CDR3 sequence is 15 residues long. V lost 4 bases, J lost 0 bases, and 11 bases lay in between. The germline V gene has CDR1 MRHNA and CDR2 SNTAGT. This chain's CDR3 is CASSGSGTSTDTQYF. Written as DNA, the CDR3 is TGTGCCAGCAGTGGTAGCGGAACTAGCACAGATACGCAGTATTTT.

This clone was found a few times. The rearrangement joins TRBV6-6 to TRBJ1-4; the D is unclear. The germline CDR1 and CDR2 sequences are MNHNY and SVGAGI (reference sequence). V lost 5 bases and J 7 bases, leaving 5 bases between the germline ends. The CDR3 sequence is 11 residues long. The CDR3 loop reads CASSQAEKLFF. The CDR3 nucleotides read TGTGCCAGCAGTCAAGCTGAAAAACTGTTTTTT.

This rearrangement joins TRBV7-9 to TRBJ2-2; TRBD1 aligns across 8 bases. The CDR3 spans 16 residues. Trimming removed 4 bases from V and 6 bases from J; junction bases left unmatched: 10. Germline CDR1 SEHNR, CDR2 FQNEAQ (reference sequence). The CDR3 region is CASSYGQGMFSGELFF. DNA for the CDR3: TGTGCCAGCAGCTACGGACAGGGAATGTTCTCCGGGGAGCTGTTTTTT.

The chain employs TRBV6-1 and TRBJ1-2; 9 positions agree with TRBD1. There are 13 residues in the CDR3. With V trimmed by 5 bases and J by 4 bases, 2 bases remained unmatched. Germline V CDR1 and CDR2: MNHNS, SASEGT. The CDR3 region has the DNA TGTGCCAGCAGTCAGACAGGGGGCTATGGCTACACCTTC. Its protein product is CASSQTGGYGYTF.

This clone has a single count. The rearrangement links TRBV14 to TRBJ1-1; no clear D gene. The CDR3 covers 12 residues. Trimming shortened V by 1 base and J by 10 bases, and 10 bases separated the two germline ends. Looked up from germline, CDR1 is SGHDN and CDR2 is FVKESK. The chain's CDR3 is CASSQGPRAAFF. The CDR3 DNA sequence: TGTGCCAGCAGCCAAGGGCCTAGAGCAGCTTTCTTT.

The genes are TRBV6-4 and TRBJ2-3; 7 bases are shared with TRBD1. There are 17 residues in the CDR3. V was pared by 7 bases and J by 2 bases, with 15 bases of the junction left unmatched. The germline V gene has CDR1 MRHNA and CDR2 SNTAGT. The CDR3 region is CASTRFNRDRHTDTQYF. CDR3 DNA sequence: TGTGCCAGCACGCGCTTCAACCGGGACAGACACACAGATACGCAGTATTTT.

V gene TRBV6-5 combines with J gene TRBJ2-3; D not certain. Trimming stripped 6 bases from V and 2 bases from J, with 6 bases between. Germline CDR1 reads MNHEY; CDR2 reads SVGAGI. The CDR3 runs 12 residues. CDR3 bases: TGTGCCAGCAGCCCTACCACAGATACGCAGTATTTT. Translated, it gives CASSPTTDTQYF.

The chain recombines TRBV2 with TRBJ2-7, with D perhaps TRBD1 (6 bases). V was trimmed by 6 bases and J by 9 bases, leaving 9 bases between them. This CDR3 is 10 amino acids long. Germline lookup yields CDR1 SNHLY and CDR2 FYNNEI. CDR3 DNA sequence: TGTGCCAGCAGCTTGGACAGGCAGTACTTC. Protein sequence: CASSLDRQYF.